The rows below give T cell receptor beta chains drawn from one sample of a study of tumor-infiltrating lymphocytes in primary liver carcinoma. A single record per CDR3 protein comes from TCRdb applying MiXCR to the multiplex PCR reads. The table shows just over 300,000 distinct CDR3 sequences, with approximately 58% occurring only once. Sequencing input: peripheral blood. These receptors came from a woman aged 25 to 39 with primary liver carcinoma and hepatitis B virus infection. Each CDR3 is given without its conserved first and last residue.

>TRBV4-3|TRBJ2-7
ASSPKDSTYEQY
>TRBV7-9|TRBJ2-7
ASTHPTSGRSYEQY
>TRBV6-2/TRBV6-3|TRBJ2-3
ASIGFRTSGSDTQY
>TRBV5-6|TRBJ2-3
ASRTGLAGGPSTDTQY
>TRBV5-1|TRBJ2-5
ASSQTVRPRETQY
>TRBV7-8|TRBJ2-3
ASRDGRDTQY
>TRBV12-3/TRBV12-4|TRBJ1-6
ASSPQGASNSPLH
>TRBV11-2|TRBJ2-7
ANSSTRYGGEQY
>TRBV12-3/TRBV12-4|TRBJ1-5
ASRPQGSGQPQH
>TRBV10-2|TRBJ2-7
ASSDWVSAYEHY
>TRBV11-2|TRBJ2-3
ASSLIGALPYTQY
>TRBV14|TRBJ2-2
ASGPQATGELF
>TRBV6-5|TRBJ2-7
ASSYRWLGGSYEQY
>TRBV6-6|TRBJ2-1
ASSLPYNGQF
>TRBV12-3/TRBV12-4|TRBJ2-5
ASSWDWTGTQY
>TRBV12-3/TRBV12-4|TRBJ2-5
ASSLVGDYQETQY
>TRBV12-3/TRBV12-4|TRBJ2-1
ASSYLGSGKYNEQF
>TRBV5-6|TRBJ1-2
ASSSTNYGYT
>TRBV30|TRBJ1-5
AWSQTAEGQPQH
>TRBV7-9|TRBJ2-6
ASSNRDSDLLSGANVLT
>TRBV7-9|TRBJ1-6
ASSFVVGQGDSPLH
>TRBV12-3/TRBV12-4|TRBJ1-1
ASSGARTGEAF
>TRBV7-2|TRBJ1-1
ASSAGGPTEAF
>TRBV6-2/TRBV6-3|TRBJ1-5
AIDRGLLSNQPQH
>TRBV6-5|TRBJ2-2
ASRRTTNTGELF
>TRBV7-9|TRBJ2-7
ASSSTPTGRNTYEQY
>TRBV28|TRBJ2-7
ASSLNYEQY
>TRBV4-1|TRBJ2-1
ASSQLIGGREGNEQS
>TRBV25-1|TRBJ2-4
ASSDVGTDIQY
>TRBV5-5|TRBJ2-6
ASEGGTGANVLT
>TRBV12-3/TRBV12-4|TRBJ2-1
ASSLFVGGAESSEQF
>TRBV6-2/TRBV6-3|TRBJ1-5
ASSYSGRGDQPQH
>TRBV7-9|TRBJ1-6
ASSLGRGGASDSPLH
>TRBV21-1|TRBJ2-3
ASSLHPTSGRGGSTDTQY
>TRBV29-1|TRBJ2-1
SVGGTGVYSVYEQF
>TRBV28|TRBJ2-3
ASTLRVGDGRSAADTQY
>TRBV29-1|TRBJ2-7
SVSTGGWDEQY
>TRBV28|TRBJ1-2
ASSDRGAYGYT
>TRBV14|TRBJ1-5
ASSPQIVQPQH
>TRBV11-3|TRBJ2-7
VSSLNLQAYEQY
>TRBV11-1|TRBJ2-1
ASSLGTSNEQF
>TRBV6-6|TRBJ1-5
ASSRDRGPDQPQH
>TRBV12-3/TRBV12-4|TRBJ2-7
ASSCLGQGYSYEQY
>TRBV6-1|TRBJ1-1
AIIPSQGLGTEAF
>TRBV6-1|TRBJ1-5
ASSLSIGSNQPQH
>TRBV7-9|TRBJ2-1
ASSALDRATYNEQF
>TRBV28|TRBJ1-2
ASSLYGIPPRGYT
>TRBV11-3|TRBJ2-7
ASSAGGRREQY
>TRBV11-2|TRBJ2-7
ASNLDRRDYEQY
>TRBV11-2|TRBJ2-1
TSGLVGLAGLNEQF
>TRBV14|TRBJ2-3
DSSQRRTRNTDTQY
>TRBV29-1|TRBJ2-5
GGRRGKETQY
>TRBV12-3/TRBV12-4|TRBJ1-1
ASSLKSNTEAF